These T cell receptor beta chains were read from a single sample in a study of blood T cell repertoires in COVID-19. Assay used: immunoSEQ multiplex PCR; TCRdb lists only in-frame clones, some missing. The table has 200,000 to 250,000 clones, around three quarters seen once; the top ten hold roughly 6%. The sequencing input was peripheral blood. The receptors were gathered from a woman aged 70-85 years with acute or convalescent COVID-19. Both conserved end residues are part of each CDR3. The D gene is left open where the match is weak. For some rows the clone size is stated as once, few or many, or as a class when expanded; others skip it.

13	TRBV14	TRBJ2-2	-	-	CASSQSVTGELFF	TGTGCCAGCAGCCAATCGGTCACCGGGGAGCTGTTTTTT
16	TRBV11-2	TRBJ2-1	-	-	CASSPPDSLGHNEQFF	TGTGCCAGCAGCCCCCCGGATAGCCTGGGGCACAATGAGCAGTTCTTC
13	TRBV15	TRBJ2-7	-	-	CATSRIDSYEQYF	TGTGCCACCAGCAGAATAGATTCCTACGAGCAGTACTTC
15	TRBV6-5	TRBJ2-3	-	-	CASSYLQGETDTQYF	TGTGCCAGCAGTTACTTACAAGGAGAGACAGATACGCAGTATTTT
15	TRBV7-2	TRBJ2-7	-	TRBD2	CASSLEGLAAYEQYF	TGTGCCAGCAGCTTAGAGGGACTAGCGGCTTACGAGCAGTACTTC
16	TRBV3-1/TRBV3-2	TRBJ2-3	-	TRBD2	CASSQGLAGGADTQYF	TGTGCCAGCAGCCAGGGACTAGCGGGAGGGGCAGATACGCAGTATTTT
13	TRBV19	TRBJ2-1	-	-	CASSIGGRSEQFF	TGTGCCAGTAGTATCGGAGGACGTAGTGAGCAGTTCTTC
14	TRBV12-1	TRBJ2-1	-	-	CASNLGTSYNEQFF	TGTGCCAGCAACCTCGGGACTAGCTACAATGAGCAGTTCTTC
16	TRBV4-2	TRBJ2-3	-	-	CASSQVNPRGTDTQYF	TGTGCCAGCAGCCAAGTTAACCCGAGGGGCACAGATACGCAGTATTTT
16	TRBV4-1	TRBJ2-3	once	TRBD2	CASSLLASTGTDTQYF	TGCGCCAGCAGCCTACTAGCGTCCACTGGCACAGATACGCAGTATTTT
14	TRBV23-1	TRBJ2-3	-	-	CASSLADRTDTQYF	TGCGCCAGCAGTCTTGCCGACAGAACAGATACGCAGTATTTT
15	TRBV5-1	TRBJ2-1	few	TRBD2	CASRVLAEIYNEQFF	TGCGCCAGCAGGGTACTAGCGGAAATCTACAATGAGCAGTTCTTC
16	TRBV28	TRBJ2-7	few	-	CASSKLTPASSYEQYF	TGTGCCAGCAGTAAACTAACTCCCGCTAGCTCCTACGAGCAGTACTTC
16	TRBV11-3	TRBJ2-2	once	-	CASSLDAETNTGELFF	TGTGCCAGCAGCTTAGATGCGGAAACGAACACCGGGGAGCTGTTTTTT
15	TRBV5-1	TRBJ2-7	-	TRBD2	CASSSGLAGVDEQYF	TGCGCCAGCAGCTCAGGACTAGCGGGAGTTGACGAGCAGTACTTC
14	TRBV2	TRBJ2-3	-	TRBD2	CASSETSGTDTQYF	TGTGCCAGCAGTGAAACTAGCGGGACTGATACGCAGTATTTT
15	TRBV10-3	TRBJ2-2	-	TRBD1	CAISETGANTGELFF	TGTGCCATCAGTGAGACAGGGGCGAACACCGGGGAGCTGTTTTTT
15	TRBV5-1	TRBJ2-1	once	-	CASSSRGLLGGEQFF	TGCGCCAGCAGCTCTCGAGGACTCCTTGGAGGCGAGCAGTTCTTC
14	TRBV5-4	TRBJ1-2	-	-	CASSGRDGNYGYTF	TGTGCCAGCAGCGGGAGGGACGGGAACTATGGCTACACCTTC
15	TRBV5-1	TRBJ1-5	-	-	CASRPGGGSNQPQHF	TGCGCCAGCAGACCAGGTGGCGGGTCGAATCAGCCCCAGCATTTT